The entry that follows covers one T cell receptor beta chain sequence. The CDR3 totals 12 residues. Germline V gives CDR1 GTSNPN, CDR2 SVGIG (reference sequence). V was cut by 1 base and J by 5 bases, with 7 bases left in between. Sequencing used immunoSEQ multiplex PCR; TCRdb keeps in-frame clones, though not all of them. The table shows 150,000 or so clones, with 70% to 85% occurring only once. The sample originates from a study of blood T cell repertoires in COVID-19. For the study at large: PBMCs, B-cell-depleted T cells, or T cells were the source of the cDNA or gDNA that made up the material.

The rearrangement links TRBV30 to TRBJ2-3; possibly TRBD1 for D (5 bases). The source material was peripheral blood. The TCR comes from a man aged 60 to 75 who had recovered from COVID-19. CDR3 sequence (DNA): TGTGCCTGGAGTGAACAGGTAGATACGCAGTATTTT. Amino acids: CAWSEQVDTQYF.